This TCR beta chain was sequenced for a study of cytomegalovirus exposure and HLA in healthy donors. Whole-study findings and limits: Among immune exposure information, only CMV serostatus was available. Roughly even sequencing depth across donors was the assumption behind the presence/absence analyses.

Primers: 60 Vbeta forward and 13 Jbeta reverse. Sequencing was performed with immunoSEQ multiplex PCR; in TCRdb, only in-frame clones are kept and a portion is missing. The sample shows 130,000 to 150,000 clones, about 64% of them seen only once. About this clone itself: Its antigen is undetermined.

Source material: PBMCs. This clonotype originated in a man in his fifties or sixties in good health and CMV-seronegative.

As DNA, the CDR3 is TGTGCCAGCAGTTTAGAAGGGGGTGCAGAAATAGTCGCCAGGGCCCTCCACTTT. It codes for CASSLEGGAEIVARALHF. This chain links TRBV27 with TRBJ1-6; tentatively, D is TRBD1 (6 bases). Per the germline V gene, CDR1 is MNHEY and CDR2 is SMNVEV (reference sequence). The CDR3 has 18 amino acids. V was clipped by 2 bases and J by 14 bases, with 28 bases between them.